The sequence of this T cell receptor beta chain was determined in a study of beta chain features in type 1 diabetes. Study results and caveats: Comparison showed that naive, central memory and Treg TCRB repertoires appeared more similar among patients than among healthy donors. The VDJ junctions of type 1 diabetes patients carried fewer insertions and more deletions. Shorter TCRB CDR3s, moderately but significantly so, were found in Type 1 diabetes patients in all four CD4+ subsets.

Trimming took off 6 bases at V and 10 bases at J, with 25 bases between the two ends. The germline V gene has CDR1 SGDLS and CDR2 YYNGEE. The CDR3 runs to 15 residues. Sequenced material consisted of expressed TCRB transcripts (all of the isolated RNA was reverse transcribed). Generated by immunoSEQ multiplex PCR, the TCRdb table keeps only in-frame clones and is missing some. This table has fewer than 350,000 clones, 15% appearing once. In the case of this clone: Its antigen is not identified.

Post-sort purity exceeded 98% for all sorted populations. V usage is TRBV9 and J usage is TRBJ1-1, with D tentatively TRBD1 (6 bases). The receptor comes from a man aged 18-30 years with type 1 diabetes. The sequenced sample consisted of naive CD4+ T cells from blood. The CDR3 reads CASTPRGDLSRGAFF. In DNA, the CDR3 is TGTGCCAGCACCCCCCGGGGAGATCTAAGCAGGGGAGCTTTCTTT.